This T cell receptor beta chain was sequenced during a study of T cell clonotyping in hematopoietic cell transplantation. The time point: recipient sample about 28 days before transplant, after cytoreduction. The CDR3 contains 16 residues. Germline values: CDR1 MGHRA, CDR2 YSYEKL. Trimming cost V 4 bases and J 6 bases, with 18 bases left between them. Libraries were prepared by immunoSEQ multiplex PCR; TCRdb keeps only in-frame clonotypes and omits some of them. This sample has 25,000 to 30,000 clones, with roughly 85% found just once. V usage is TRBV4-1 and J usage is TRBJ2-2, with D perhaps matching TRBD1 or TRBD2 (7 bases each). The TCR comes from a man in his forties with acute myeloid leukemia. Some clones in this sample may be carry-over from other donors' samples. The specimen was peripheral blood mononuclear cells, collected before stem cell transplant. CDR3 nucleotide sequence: TGCGCCAGCAGCCGGACGGGGCAGGGGGGGGCCGGGGAGCTGTTTTTT. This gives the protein CASSRTGQGGAGELFF.